One sample yielded the 19 T cell receptor beta chains listed below, sequenced in a study of shared clonotypes between healthy human individuals. This table comes from immunoSEQ multiplex PCR, and its TCRdb copy is limited to in-frame clones, with some not included. This table has about 490,000 clones, approximately 82% appearing once. Sequenced material: PBMCs. The receptors stem from a woman aged 40-49 years in good health. Some clones in this sample may be carry-over from other donors' samples.

The chain is built from TRBV10-3 and TRBJ2-3, with D unclear. This CDR3 has 14 amino acids. V was cut by 2 bases and J by 4 bases, with 10 bases left in between. Germline CDR1 ENHRY, CDR2 SYGVKD. This CDR3 is CAISEPGTADTQYF. The CDR3 DNA sequence: TGTGCCATCAGTGAGCCCGGAACCGCAGATACGCAGTATTTT.

The rearrangement uses TRBV5-1 and TRBJ2-3, with D possibly TRBD2 on 6 matching bases. CDR1 is SGHRS and CDR2 is YFSETQ in the germline V gene. The CDR3 consists of 16 residues. V shed 0 bases and J shed 0 bases, with 11 bases lying between them. CDR3 nucleotide sequence: TGCGCCAGCAGCTTGGGGAGGGAGCCTAGCACAGATACGCAGTATTTT. As protein: CASSLGREPSTDTQYF.

The rearrangement joins TRBV5-1 to TRBJ2-6; D gene unclear. Trimming left V 4 bases short and J 9 bases short, with 11 bases between. The CDR3 spans 13 residues. Germline V gives CDR1 SGHRS, CDR2 YFSETQ. The DNA of the CDR3 is TGCGCCAGCAGCGCCGACGTGGGCAACGTCCTGACTTTC. It codes for CASSADVGNVLTF.

The chain employs TRBV9 and TRBJ2-1; D remains ambiguous. The CDR3 length is 13 residues. V was shortened by 0 bases and J by 7 bases, with 8 bases between the two germline ends. Looked up from germline, CDR1 is SGDLS and CDR2 is YYNGEE. The DNA of the CDR3 is TGTGCCAGCAGCGTAGAGGGTGGTAATGAGCAGTTCTTC. Encoded protein: CASSVEGGNEQFF.

V is TRBV6-1 and J is TRBJ2-1; maybe TRBD1 (5 bases). CDR1 is MNHNS, CDR2 SASEGT, per germline. The CDR3 loop spans 13 amino acids. Trimming cost V 7 bases and J 3 bases, with 10 bases left between them. In DNA form, the CDR3 reads TGTGCCAGCAACAGGCTAGTCTACAATGAGCAGTTCTTC. This codes for CASNRLVYNEQFF.

This clone came up once. The rearrangement uses TRBV5-1 and TRBJ1-1; D not certain. The CDR3 sequence is 12 residues long. V dropped 1 base and J dropped 6 bases, with 7 bases sitting between them. Germline CDR1 is SGHRS and CDR2 is YFSETQ. The DNA for the CDR3 is TGCGCCAGCAGCTTGATCGGGGCTGAAGCTTTCTTT. This codes for CASSLIGAEAFF.

The chain recombines TRBV7-2 with TRBJ1-2, with D unclear. V lost 5 bases, J lost 8 bases, and 15 bases lay in between. This CDR3 has 13 residues. CDR1 is SGHTA, CDR2 FQGNSA, per germline. The CDR3 DNA sequence: TGTGCCAGCAGCCGAGAAGCCATAGGGGGCTACACCTTC. Protein: CASSREAIGGYTF.

A word on this clone: Germline is not matched at one junction end, which may reflect a read error. The DNA for the CDR3 is TGCGCCAGCAGCCAAGGGAGACAGGAGAACACTGAAGCTTTCTTT. Amino acids: CASSQGRQENTEAFF. The chain carries TRBV5-4 and TRBJ1-1, with D perhaps TRBD1 (6 bases). CDR1 is SGHNT and CDR2 is YYREEE in the germline V gene (reference sequence). The CDR3 is 15 residues long.

This CDR3 is CASSPDRGLRGGELFF. CDR3 nucleotides: TGCGCCAGCAGCCCGGACAGGGGGCTCCGAGGCGGGGAGCTGTTTTTT. The chain recombines TRBV5-1 with TRBJ2-2, with TRBD1 matching 11 bases. Germline CDR1 is SGHRS and CDR2 is YFSETQ. The trim removed 4 bases at V and 7 bases at J, leaving 9 bases unmatched. This CDR3 has 16 amino acids.

J is TRBJ2-5 and V is TRBV7-3; D unclear. The V end lost 1 base, the J end lost 4 bases, and 13 bases lay between the germline ends. CDR3 length equals 15 residues. Germline loops: CDR1 SGHTA, CDR2 FQGTGA. As DNA, the CDR3 is TGTGCCAGCAGCTTAAATGGTTTAGTTTCAGAGACCCAGTACTTC. Its translation is CASSLNGLVSETQYF.

About this clone itself: Being one base from a much bigger clone, this may be a read error. The chain employs TRBV5-1 and TRBJ2-3; 10 bases align to TRBD1. CDR1 SGHRS and CDR2 YFSETQ come from the germline V gene. Trimming removed 4 bases from V and 4 bases from J; junction bases left unmatched: 3. The CDR3 contains 14 residues. The CDR3 protein is CASSRDRGSDTQYF. CDR3 bases: TGCGCCAGCAGCCGGGACAGGGGATCAGATACGCAGTATTTT.

The V gene is TRBV5-1, the J gene TRBJ2-1; D gene unclear. CDR3 length equals 14 residues. V was trimmed by 7 bases and J by 0 bases, leaving 11 bases between them. Germline loops: CDR1 SGHRS, CDR2 YFSETQ. The CDR3 is CASRRGPSYNEQFF. As DNA, the CDR3 is TGCGCCAGCCGCCGTGGCCCCTCCTACAATGAGCAGTTCTTC.

In regard to this clone: It may be a read error: a sequence one base away is much more abundant. The CDR3 end shows no conserved phenylalanine or tryptophan, and so a read error is likely. The chain recombines TRBV4-3 with TRBJ2-2; unclear D gene. Trimming removed 1 base from V and 0 bases from J, with 6 bases in between. The CDR3 covers 15 residues. Germline V CDR1 and CDR2: LGHNA, YSLEER. The CDR3 DNA is TGCGCCAGCAGCCAAGGTGACCCGAACACCGGGGAGCTGTTTCTT. Its translation is CASSQGDPNTGELFL.

V gene TRBV7-2 combines with J gene TRBJ1-2; D uncertain. CDR3 size: 11 residues. The V gene's germline CDR1 is SGHTA and CDR2 FQGNSA. Trimming pared 1 base from V and 7 bases from J, leaving 4 bases between. The CDR3 nucleotides are TGTGCCAGCAGCTTAGAATTTGGCTACACCTTC. Protein: CASSLEFGYTF.

This chain links TRBV2 with TRBJ2-3, with D possibly being TRBD1 (6 bases). This CDR3 has 16 residues. CDR1 is SNHLY and CDR2 is FYNNEI in the germline V gene. V shed 2 bases and J shed 4 bases, with 16 bases lying between them. This chain's CDR3 is CASSELGTRYADTQYF. The CDR3 DNA reads as TGTGCCAGCAGTGAACTCGGGACACGGTATGCAGATACGCAGTATTTT.

The rearrangement uses TRBV13 and TRBJ2-2, with 10 positions matching TRBD1. The V and J ends lost 8 bases and 4 bases, in that order; junction bases with no gene match: 10. The CDR3 is 16 residues long. The germline V gene encodes CDR1 PRHDT and CDR2 FYEKMQ (reference sequence). CDR3 sequence reads: CASSGTGVGLTGELFF. In DNA form, the CDR3 reads TGTGCCAGCTCCGGGACAGGGGTCGGTCTCACCGGGGAGCTGTTTTTT.

This clone came up a few times. This sequence joins TRBV18 and TRBJ2-7; possibly TRBD2 for D (5 bases). This CDR3 is built from 15 residues. Trimming shortened V by 3 bases and J by 1 base, and 13 bases separated the two germline ends. Per the germline V gene, CDR1 is KGHSH and CDR2 is LQKENI. The DNA of the CDR3 is TGTGCCAGCTCACCGACCCACGGACTGTCCTACGAGCAGTACTTC. Translation gives CASSPTHGLSYEQYF.

This clone has just one count. This chain connects TRBV5-1 to TRBJ2-5; 7 bases match TRBD1. Trimming at V came to 1 base and at J to 4 bases, leaving 4 bases not matched to a gene. The CDR3 totals 14 residues. Looked up from germline, CDR1 is SGHRS and CDR2 is YFSETQ. This CDR3 reads CASSLRGQTETQYF. CDR3 coding DNA: TGCGCCAGCAGCTTGCGGGGACAGACAGAGACCCAGTACTTC.

The chain combines TRBV21-1 with TRBJ2-4; the DNA was not used to check the table's D call, TRBD1. TRBV21-1 is a known pseudogene. The CDR3 has 15 residues. CDR3 sequence: CASSKVKGYKNIQYF. DNA of the CDR3: TGTGCCAGCAGCAAAGTAAAGGGGTACAAAAACATTCAGTACTTC.